This is a list of T cell receptor beta chains from one sample in a study of shared clonotypes between healthy human individuals. TCRdb's copy holds only in-frame clones and misses some; the assay was immunoSEQ multiplex PCR. Here the sample spans roughly 2.5 million clones, 85% to 95% being singletons. The sample was naive CD4+ T cells sorted from blood. The receptors were sampled from a man between 18 and 29 years old in good health. CDR3s include the opening cysteine and the closing phenylalanine or tryptophan. A D gene is named only where the DNA matches it firmly. Clone size is given for some rows only: seen once, a few or many times, or a class if the clone is expanded.

TRBJ2-1 NA NA TRBV9 CASSALPVGGHEQFF TGTGCCAGCAGCGCACTCCCCGTCGGGGGGCATGAGCAGTTCTTC
TRBJ2-1 TRBD2 NA TRBV4-2 CASSQGPLAGDYNEQFF TGTGCCAGCAGCCAAGGGCCTCTAGCGGGGGACTACAATGAGCAGTTCTTC
TRBJ2-2 TRBD1 NA TRBV5-5 CASGTGTVNTGELFF TGTGCCAGCGGCACCGGGACAGTGAACACCGGGGAGCTGTTTTTT
TRBJ1-1 NA NA TRBV10-1 CASSDQNTEAFF TGCGCCAGCAGTGACCAGAACACTGAAGCTTTCTTT
TRBJ1-1 NA NA TRBV18 CASTQEMNTEAFF TGTGCCAGCACACAGGAGATGAACACTGAAGCTTTCTTT
TRBJ2-2 NA NA TRBV28 CASSLWQGYTGELFF TGTGCCAGCAGTTTATGGCAGGGGTATACCGGGGAGCTGTTTTTT
TRBJ2-2 TRBD1 NA TRBV5-1 CASSGSGQGNTGELFF TGCGCCAGCAGCGGGTCCGGACAGGGGAACACCGGGGAGCTGTTTTTT
TRBJ1-2 NA NA TRBV19 CASRHGGGPYGYTF TGTGCCAGTAGGCACGGGGGGGGGCCCTATGGCTACACCTTC
TRBJ2-7 NA NA TRBV30 CAWSATDTNHYEQYF TGTGCCTGGAGTGCAACAGACACCAACCACTACGAGCAGTACTTC
TRBJ1-1 NA NA TRBV5-1 CASSFDNRVNTEAFF TGCGCCAGCAGCTTTGATAACAGGGTTAACACTGAAGCTTTCTTT
TRBJ1-6 NA NA TRBV18 CASSPKGQNNSPLHF TGTGCCAGCTCACCAAAGGGACAAAATAATTCACCCCTCCACTTT
TRBJ1-1 NA NA TRBV7-9 CASSPFGYLNTEAFF TGTGCCAGCAGCCCCTTCGGATATTTGAACACTGAAGCTTTCTTT
TRBJ1-2 TRBD1 NA TRBV18 CASSPASGTGQVGYTF TGTGCCAGCTCACCAGCATCCGGGACAGGGCAGGTTGGCTACACCTTC
TRBJ2-7 TRBD1 NA TRBV5-4 CASSRGTGPLSSYEQYF TGTGCCAGCAGCCGGGGGACAGGCCCTTTAAGCTCCTACGAGCAGTACTTC
TRBJ1-5 TRBD1 once TRBV12-5 CASGLADRKGALYSNQPQHF TGTGCTAGTGGTTTGGCGGACAGGAAGGGGGCTCTATATAGCAATCAGCCCCAGCATTTT
TRBJ2-5 TRBD2 once TRBV11-1 CASSSASGGARETQYF TGTGCCAGCAGCTCCGCTAGCGGGGGGGCGCGGGAGACCCAGTACTTC
TRBJ2-3 NA once TRBV7-3 CASSLSPGATDTQYF TGTGCCAGCAGCTTATCGCCGGGGGCCACAGATACGCAGTATTTT
TRBJ1-2 NA NA TRBV30 CAWGAGVSYGYTF TGTGCCTGGGGGGCAGGGGTTTCTTATGGCTACACCTTC
TRBJ2-2 NA NA TRBV11-2 CASRGAGTRGEELFF TGTGCCAGCAGGGGAGCCGGGACGAGGGGAGAGGAGCTGTTTTTT
TRBJ1-1 NA NA TRBV7-2 CASSLGIGQGAFF TGTGCCAGCAGCTTAGGCATTGGACAAGGAGCTTTCTTT
TRBJ2-2 NA NA TRBV2 CASAVGGTTGELFF TGTGCCAGTGCGGTCGGGGGAACGACCGGGGAGCTGTTTTTT
TRBJ2-3 NA NA TRBV7-2 CASSLAGGPRTDTQYF TGTGCCAGCAGCTTAGCGGGGGGGCCGCGCACAGATACGCAGTATTTT
TRBJ1-4 NA NA TRBV10-2 CASSPLTSSEKLFF TGCGCCAGCAGCCCACTCACATCGAGTGAAAAACTGTTTTTT
TRBJ1-1 NA NA TRBV19 CASRARGTEAFF TGTGCCAGTAGGGCCCGGGGTACTGAAGCTTTCTTT
TRBJ1-1 NA NA TRBV5-4 CASSPEAGNTEAFF TGTGCCAGCAGCCCGGAGGCGGGGAACACTGAAGCTTTCTTT
TRBJ1-5 NA NA TRBV9 CASSVDPLSNQPQHF TGTGCCAGCAGCGTAGATCCCCTTAGCAATCAGCCCCAGCATTTT
TRBJ1-4 NA NA TRBV6-6 CAVRGATNEKLFF TGTGCCGTTAGGGGAGCAACTAATGAAAAACTGTTTTTT
TRBJ2-7 NA NA TRBV10-2 CASSERVRGYEQYF TGCGCCAGCAGTGAGAGAGTCAGGGGATACGAGCAGTACTTC
TRBJ2-7 NA NA TRBV2 CASSLDYIYEQYF TGTGCCAGCAGCCTGGACTATATCTACGAGCAGTACTTC
TRBJ2-5 TRBD2 NA TRBV6-5 CASSFHGTSGKETQYF TGTGCCAGCAGTTTCCATGGGACTAGCGGGAAAGAGACCCAGTACTTC
TRBJ1-4 NA NA TRBV5-5 CASTKGGANEKLFF TGTGCCAGCACCAAGGGGGGAGCTAATGAAAAACTGTTTTTT
TRBJ1-5 TRBD1 NA TRBV7-2 CASSLGLTGNQPQHF TGTGCCAGCAGCTTGGGACTGACAGGGAATCAGCCCCAGCATTTT
TRBJ2-7 NA NA TRBV5-1 CASSLAPSYEQYF TGCGCCAGCAGCTTGGCCCCTTCATACGAGCAGTACTTC
TRBJ1-6 NA NA TRBV7-2 CASSLVQSLNSSPLHF TGTGCCAGTAGCTTAGTACAGAGCCTTAACAGTTCGCCCCTCCACTTT
TRBJ1-3 NA NA TRBV4-1 CASSPSENTIYF TGCGCCAGCAGCCCTAGCGAAAACACCATATATTTT
TRBJ1-5 NA NA TRBV18 CASSPEPFNQPQHF TGTGCCAGCTCACCCGAACCCTTCAATCAGCCCCAGCATTTT
TRBJ2-3 TRBD2 NA TRBV25-1 CASSELGTSLSDTQYF TGTGCCAGCAGTGAATTGGGGACTAGCCTTTCAGATACGCAGTATTTT
TRBJ1-5 NA NA TRBV9 CASSVVVGGPQHF TGTGCCAGCAGCGTGGTGGTGGGGGGGCCCCAGCATTTT
TRBJ2-7 NA NA TRBV7-2 CASSFVSQPHEQYF TGTGCCAGCAGCTTTGTCTCACAACCCCACGAGCAGTACTTC
TRBJ1-1 NA NA TRBV10-1 CASSDRSTEAFF TGCGCCAGCAGTGATAGGTCAACTGAAGCTTTCTTT
TRBJ2-3 NA NA TRBV10-3 CAISDQTDTQYF TGTGCCATCAGTGATCAGACAGATACGCAGTATTTT
TRBJ1-1 NA NA TRBV10-3 CAISEGQVNTEAFF TGTGCCATCAGTGAGGGCCAGGTGAACACTGAAGCTTTCTTT
TRBJ2-1 TRBD2 NA TRBV6-7 CASSYGTSGYNEQFF TGTGCCAGCAGTTACGGCACTAGCGGATACAATGAGCAGTTCTTC